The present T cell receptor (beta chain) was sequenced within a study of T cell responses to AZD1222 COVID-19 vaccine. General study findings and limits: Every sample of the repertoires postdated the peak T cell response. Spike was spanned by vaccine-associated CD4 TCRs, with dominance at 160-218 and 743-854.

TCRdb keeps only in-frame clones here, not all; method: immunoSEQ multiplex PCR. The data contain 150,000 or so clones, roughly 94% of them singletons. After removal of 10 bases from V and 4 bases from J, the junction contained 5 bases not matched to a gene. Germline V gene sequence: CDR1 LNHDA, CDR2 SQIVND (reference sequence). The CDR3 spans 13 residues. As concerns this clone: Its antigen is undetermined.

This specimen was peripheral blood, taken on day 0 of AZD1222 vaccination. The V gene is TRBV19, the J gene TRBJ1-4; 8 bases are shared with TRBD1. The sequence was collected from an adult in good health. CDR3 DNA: TGTGCCACCTGGACAGGGCATAATGAAAAACTGTTTTTT. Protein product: CATWTGHNEKLFF.